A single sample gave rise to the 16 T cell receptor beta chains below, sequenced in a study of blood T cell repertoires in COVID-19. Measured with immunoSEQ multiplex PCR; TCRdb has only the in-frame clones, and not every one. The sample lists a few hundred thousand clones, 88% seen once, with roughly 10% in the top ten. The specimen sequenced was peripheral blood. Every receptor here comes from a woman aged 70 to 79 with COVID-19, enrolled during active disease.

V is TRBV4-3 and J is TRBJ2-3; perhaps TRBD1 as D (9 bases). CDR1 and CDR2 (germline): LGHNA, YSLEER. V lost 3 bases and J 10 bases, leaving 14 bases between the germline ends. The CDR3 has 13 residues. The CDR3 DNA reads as TGCGCCAGCAGCCAGACAGGGGGACTAGCGCAGTATTTT. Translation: CASSQTGGLAQYF.

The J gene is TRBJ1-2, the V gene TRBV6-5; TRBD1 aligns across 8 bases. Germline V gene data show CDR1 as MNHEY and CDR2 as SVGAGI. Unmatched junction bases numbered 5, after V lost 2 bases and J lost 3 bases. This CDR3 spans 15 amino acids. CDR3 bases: TGTGCCAGCAGTTACACCGGACAGGGTGACTATGGCTACACCTTC. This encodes CASSYTGQGDYGYTF.

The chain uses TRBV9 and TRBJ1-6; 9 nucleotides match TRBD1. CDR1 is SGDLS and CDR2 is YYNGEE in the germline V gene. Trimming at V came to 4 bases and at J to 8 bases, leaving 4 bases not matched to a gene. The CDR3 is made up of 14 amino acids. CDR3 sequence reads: CASSPRQGDSPLHF. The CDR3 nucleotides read TGTGCCAGCAGCCCTCGACAGGGGGATTCACCCCTCCACTTT.

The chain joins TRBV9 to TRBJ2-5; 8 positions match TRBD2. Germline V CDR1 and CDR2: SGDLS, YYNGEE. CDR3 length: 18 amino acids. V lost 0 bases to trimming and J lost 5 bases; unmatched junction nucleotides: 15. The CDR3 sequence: CASSVGSLSGIAGETQYF. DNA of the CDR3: TGTGCCAGCAGCGTAGGAAGTCTGAGCGGGATAGCGGGGGAGACCCAGTACTTC.

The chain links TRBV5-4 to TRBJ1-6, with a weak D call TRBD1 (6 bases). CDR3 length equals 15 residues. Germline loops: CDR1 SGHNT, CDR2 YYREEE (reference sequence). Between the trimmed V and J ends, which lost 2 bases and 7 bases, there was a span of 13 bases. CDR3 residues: CASSLKTGWNSPLHF. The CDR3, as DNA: TGTGCCAGCAGCTTAAAAACAGGGTGGAATTCACCCCTCCACTTT.

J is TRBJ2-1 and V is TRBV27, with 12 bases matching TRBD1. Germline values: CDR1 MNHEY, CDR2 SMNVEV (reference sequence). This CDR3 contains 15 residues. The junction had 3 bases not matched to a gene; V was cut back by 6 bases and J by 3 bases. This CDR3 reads CASRGTGGFYNEQFF. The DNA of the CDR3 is TGTGCCAGCAGGGGGACAGGGGGCTTCTACAATGAGCAGTTCTTC.

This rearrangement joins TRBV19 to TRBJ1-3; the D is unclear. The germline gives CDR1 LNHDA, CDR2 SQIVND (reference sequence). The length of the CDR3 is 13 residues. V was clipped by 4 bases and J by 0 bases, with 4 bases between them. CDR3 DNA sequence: TGTGCCAGTAGTACAGTCTCTGGAAACACCATATATTTT. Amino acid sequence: CASSTVSGNTIYF.

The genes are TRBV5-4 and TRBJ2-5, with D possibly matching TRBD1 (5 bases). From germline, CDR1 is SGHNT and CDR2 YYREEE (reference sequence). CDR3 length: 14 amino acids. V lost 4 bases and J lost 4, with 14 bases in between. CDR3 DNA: TGTGCCAGCAGCCCCCGGGCCAGGGCAGAGACCCAGTACTTC. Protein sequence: CASSPRARAETQYF.

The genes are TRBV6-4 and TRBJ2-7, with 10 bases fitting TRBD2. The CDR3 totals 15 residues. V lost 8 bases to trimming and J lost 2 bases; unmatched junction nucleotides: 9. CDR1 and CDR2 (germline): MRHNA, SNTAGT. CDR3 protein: CASAQAGGATYEQYF. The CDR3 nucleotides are TGTGCCAGCGCCCAAGCGGGGGGGGCTACCTACGAGCAGTACTTC.

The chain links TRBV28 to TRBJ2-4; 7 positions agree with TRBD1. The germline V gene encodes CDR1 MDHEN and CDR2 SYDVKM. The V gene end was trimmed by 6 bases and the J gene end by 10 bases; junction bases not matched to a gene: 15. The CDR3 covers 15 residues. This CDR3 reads CASRPMRDSIAIQYF. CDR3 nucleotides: TGTGCCAGCAGACCGATGAGGGACAGTATCGCAATTCAGTACTTC.

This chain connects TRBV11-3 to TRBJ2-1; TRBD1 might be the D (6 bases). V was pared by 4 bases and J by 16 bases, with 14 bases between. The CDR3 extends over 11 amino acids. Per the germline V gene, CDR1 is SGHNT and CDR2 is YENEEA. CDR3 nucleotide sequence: TGTGCCAGCAGCTCCAGGGGTAGCGAATTCTTC. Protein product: CASSSRGSEFF.

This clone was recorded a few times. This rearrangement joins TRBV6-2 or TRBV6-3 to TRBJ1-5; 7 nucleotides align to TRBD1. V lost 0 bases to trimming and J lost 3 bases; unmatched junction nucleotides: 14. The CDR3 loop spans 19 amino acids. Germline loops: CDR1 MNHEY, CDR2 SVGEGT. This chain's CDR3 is CASSYSRQGGPPDNQPQHF. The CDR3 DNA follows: TGTGCCAGCAGTTACTCGAGGCAGGGGGGTCCCCCCGACAATCAGCCCCAGCATTTT.

The CDR3 sequence is CASIRWGGSETGELFF. The CDR3 DNA reads TGTGCCAGCATTCGATGGGGCGGGAGTGAAACCGGGGAGCTGTTTTTT. The gene calls are TRBV28 and TRBJ2-2; TRBD2 matches at 7 bases. CDR1 and CDR2 (germline): MDHEN, SYDVKM. This CDR3 region has 16 residues. J gave up 5 bases and V 7 bases, and 13 bases lay outside the gene matches. Variable domain in full (rest from reference TRBV28 and TRBJ2-2): DVKVTQSSRYLVKRTGEKVFLECVQDMDHENMFWYRQDPGLGLRLIYFSYDVKMKEKGDIPEGYSVSREKKERFSLILESASTNQTSMYLCASIRWGGSETGELFFGEGSRLTVL.

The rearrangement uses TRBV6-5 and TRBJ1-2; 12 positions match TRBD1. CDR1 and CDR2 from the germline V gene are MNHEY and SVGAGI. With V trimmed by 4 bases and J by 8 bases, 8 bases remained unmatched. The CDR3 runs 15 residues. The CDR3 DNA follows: TGTGCCAGCAGTTGGTTATCCGGGACAGGGGGCGGCTACACCTTC. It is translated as CASSWLSGTGGGYTF.

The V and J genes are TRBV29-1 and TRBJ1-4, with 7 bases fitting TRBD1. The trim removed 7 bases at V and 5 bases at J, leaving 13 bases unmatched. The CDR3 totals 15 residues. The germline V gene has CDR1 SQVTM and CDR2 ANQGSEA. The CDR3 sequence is CSANRLQGMNEKLFF. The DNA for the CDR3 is TGCAGCGCCAACCGCTTACAGGGGATGAATGAAAAACTGTTTTTT.

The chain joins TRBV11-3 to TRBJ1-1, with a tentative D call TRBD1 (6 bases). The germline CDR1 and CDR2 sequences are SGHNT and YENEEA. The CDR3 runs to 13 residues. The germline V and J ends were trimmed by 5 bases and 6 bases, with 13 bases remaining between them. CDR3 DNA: TGTGCCAGCAGCATTAGGGGGATGCCTGAAGCTTTCTTT. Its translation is CASSIRGMPEAFF.